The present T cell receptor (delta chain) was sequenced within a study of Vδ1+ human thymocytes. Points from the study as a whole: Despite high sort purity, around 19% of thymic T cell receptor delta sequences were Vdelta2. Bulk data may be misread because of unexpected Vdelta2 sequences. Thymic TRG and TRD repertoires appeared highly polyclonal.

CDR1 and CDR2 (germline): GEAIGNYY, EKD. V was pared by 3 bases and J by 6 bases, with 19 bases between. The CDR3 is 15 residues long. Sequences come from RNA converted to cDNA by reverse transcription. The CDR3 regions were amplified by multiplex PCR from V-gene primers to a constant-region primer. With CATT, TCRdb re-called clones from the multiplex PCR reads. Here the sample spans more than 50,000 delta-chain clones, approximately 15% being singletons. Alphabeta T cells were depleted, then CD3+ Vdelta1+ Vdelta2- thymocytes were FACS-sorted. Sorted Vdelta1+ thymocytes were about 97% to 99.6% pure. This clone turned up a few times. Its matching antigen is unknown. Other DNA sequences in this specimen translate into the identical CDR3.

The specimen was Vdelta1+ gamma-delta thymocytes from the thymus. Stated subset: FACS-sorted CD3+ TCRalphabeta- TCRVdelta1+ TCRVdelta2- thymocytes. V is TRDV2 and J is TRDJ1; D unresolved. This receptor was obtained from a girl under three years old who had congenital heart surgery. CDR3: CACDPCLPMGNKLIF. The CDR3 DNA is TGTGCCTGTGACCCCTGTCTCCCGATGGGCAATAAACTCATCTTT.